What follows are 25 T cell receptor beta chains derived from one specimen sequenced in a study of blood T cell repertoires in COVID-19. The table came from immunoSEQ multiplex PCR; TCRdb's copy has only in-frame clones and leaves some out. This sample has tens of thousands of clones; over 65% occur once, and the top ten carry approximately 51%. The sample consisted of peripheral blood. The source of these receptors is a human donor in a cohort sampled during active COVID-19.

The chain uses TRBV7-9 and TRBJ2-2, with 10 bases identical to TRBD2. This CDR3 has 17 residues. CDR1 and CDR2 (germline): SEHNR, FQNEAQ (reference sequence). V dropped 1 base and J dropped 6; count of bases not matched to a gene: 8. The CDR3 here is CASSLGTGTSVPGELFF. As DNA, the CDR3 is TGTGCCAGCAGCTTAGGCACCGGGACTAGCGTTCCCGGGGAGCTGTTTTTT. Together with reference TRBV7-9 and TRBJ2-2, the CDR3 gives the full variable domain: DTGVSQNPRHKITKRGQNVTFRCDPISEHNRLYWYRQTLGQGPEFLTYFQNEAQLEKSRLLSDRFSAERPKGSFSTLEIQRTEQGDSAMYLCASSLGTGTSVPGELFFGEGSRLTVL.

This clone has just one count. The chain combines TRBV19 with TRBJ2-3; 11 positions agree with TRBD2. V shed 3 bases and J 4 bases; nucleotides not matched to a gene: 6. The CDR3 runs to 16 residues. Germline CDR1 is LNHDA and CDR2 is SQIVND (reference sequence). The CDR3 sequence is CASSIFSGRASDTQYF. The CDR3 DNA follows: TGTGCCAGTAGTATTTTTAGCGGGAGGGCCTCAGATACGCAGTATTTT.

In this sample, this clone turned up a few times. The genes are TRBV12-3 or TRBV12-4 and TRBJ2-1, with D unclear. The CDR3 covers 11 residues. V was cut by 3 bases and J by 9 bases, with 6 bases left in between. The CDR3 here is CASSFIGEQFF. CDR3 nucleotides: TGTGCCAGCAGTTTCATCGGTGAGCAGTTCTTC.

The gene calls are TRBV14 and TRBJ2-1, with D possibly matching TRBD1 (5 bases). With 5 bases removed from V and 0 bases from J, the gap between germline ends came to 14 bases. Germline CDR1 is SGHDN and CDR2 is FVKESK. This CDR3 has 16 residues. CDR3 protein: CASSYGRQSSYNEQFF. CDR3 in DNA: TGTGCCAGCAGCTATGGGCGACAGAGCTCCTACAATGAGCAGTTCTTC.

V usage is TRBV28 and J usage is TRBJ2-7; 7 nucleotides agree with TRBD2. Germline lookup yields CDR1 MDHEN and CDR2 SYDVKM. This CDR3 spans 16 amino acids. Trimming cost V 2 bases and J 4 bases; bases outside gene matches: 11. The CDR3 sequence is CASSLLGQGLTYEQYF. The CDR3 DNA reads as TGTGCCAGCAGTTTACTTGGGCAGGGACTAACATACGAGCAGTACTTC.

The chain is built from TRBV9 and TRBJ2-7; TRBD2 aligns across 13 bases. The CDR3 runs 18 residues. The germline CDR1 and CDR2 sequences are SGDLS and YYNGEE. J was trimmed by 0 bases and V by 4 bases; bases with no gene match: 10. The CDR3 loop reads CASSTGLAGDTFSYEQYF. The CDR3 DNA reads as TGTGCCAGCAGCACTGGACTAGCGGGAGATACCTTCTCCTACGAGCAGTACTTC.

V is TRBV12-3 or TRBV12-4 and J is TRBJ2-2, with a possible D match to TRBD2 (5 bases). The CDR3 length is 12 residues. V shed 3 bases and J shed 7 bases, with 6 bases lying between them. The CDR3 spells CASSFGVGELFF. The CDR3 bases are TGTGCCAGCAGTTTCGGGGTCGGGGAGCTGTTTTTT.

This chain uses TRBV27 with TRBJ1-4; TRBD1 matches 7 bases. The V segment lost 5 bases and the J segment 8 bases; nucleotides outside the gene matches: 14. Germline V gene lookup returns CDR1 MNHEY and CDR2 SMNVEV (reference sequence). The CDR3 is 16 amino acids. CDR3 in amino acids: CASSPDGQDISEKLFF. The DNA of the CDR3 is TGTGCCAGCAGTCCCGACGGACAGGACATTAGCGAAAAACTGTTTTTT.

The chain is built from TRBV29-1 and TRBJ1-4; D is unresolved. CDR1 and CDR2 from the germline V gene are SQVTM and ANQGSEA. V dropped 6 bases and J dropped 7 bases, with 12 bases sitting between them. The CDR3 runs 12 residues. CDR3 in DNA: TGCAGCGTACAGCGGTCTGGTGAAAAACTGTTTTTT. It yields the protein CSVQRSGEKLFF.

This chain connects TRBV27 to TRBJ1-5; 7 bases agree with TRBD1. The germline V gene has CDR1 MNHEY and CDR2 SMNVEV (reference sequence). The CDR3 extends over 18 amino acids. With V trimmed by 7 bases and J by 6 bases, 21 bases remained unmatched. The CDR3 coding sequence is TGTGCCAGCACCCCCCGGGGTTTCCAGGGGGTTAGAGGTCAGCCCCAGCATTTT. Encoded protein: CASTPRGFQGVRGQPQHF.

J is TRBJ1-3 and V is TRBV6-5, with D possibly matching TRBD1 (5 bases). There are 13 residues in the CDR3. Germline V CDR1 and CDR2: MNHEY, SVGAGI. V lost 4 bases and J 8 bases, leaving 12 bases between the germline ends. This CDR3 reads CASSWDSGDTIYF. The CDR3 nucleotides read TGTGCCAGCAGTTGGGACTCCGGGGACACCATATATTTT.

The chain combines TRBV28 with TRBJ2-2; 7 bases are a match to TRBD1. J was trimmed by 4 bases and V by 2 bases; bases with no gene match: 7. Germline V gene data show CDR1 as MDHEN and CDR2 as SYDVKM. This CDR3 is 16 amino acids long. The CDR3 nucleotides read TGTGCCAGCAGTTTAGCTTGGACAGGTTCCACCGGGGAGCTGTTTTTT. Its protein product is CASSLAWTGSTGELFF. The full variable domain, in which reference TRBV28 and TRBJ2-2 provide the parts outside the CDR3, is DVKVTQSSRYLVKRTGEKVFLECVQDMDHENMFWYRQDPGLGLRLIYFSYDVKMKEKGDIPEGYSVSREKKERFSLILESASTNQTSMYLCASSLAWTGSTGELFFGEGSRLTVL.

Only a few counts were recorded for this clone. This chain joins TRBV28 and TRBJ1-2, with D unresolved. Deletions cut 6 bases from V and 1 base from J, with 18 bases between. The CDR3 runs 16 residues. Germline lookup yields CDR1 MDHEN and CDR2 SYDVKM. The CDR3 loop reads CASRSIAGRRNYGYTF. For the CDR3, the DNA is TGTGCCAGCAGATCTATAGCCGGGAGACGTAACTATGGCTACACCTTC.

The CDR3 nucleotides read TGTGCCACCGCGGGAGGGGTCCACACTGAAGCTTTCTTT. Translated, it gives CATAGGVHTEAFF. The chain carries TRBV2 and TRBJ1-1; D possibly corresponds to TRBD1 (5 bases). This CDR3 is built from 13 residues. V was shortened by 10 bases and J by 3 bases, with 15 bases between the two germline ends. Per the germline V gene, CDR1 is SNHLY and CDR2 is FYNNEI.

This chain connects TRBV20-1 to TRBJ2-7; tentatively, D is TRBD2 (6 bases). Germline V gives CDR1 DFQATT, CDR2 SNEGSKA (reference sequence). This CDR3 region has 10 residues. The V gene lost 3 bases and the J gene lost 6 bases, with 6 bases spanning the gap. As DNA, the CDR3 is TGCAGTGCTAGGGGGGGCGAGCAGTACTTC. Amino acid sequence: CSARGGEQYF.

This clone has only one observation. V gene TRBV13 combines with J gene TRBJ2-7; D is perhaps TRBD1 (5 bases). This CDR3 spans 13 amino acids. Germline CDR1 is PRHDT and CDR2 is FYEKMQ (reference sequence). The V end was cut by 4 bases, the J end by 0 bases, with 7 bases between. CDR3 nucleotide sequence: TGTGCCAGCAGCTCCAGGGCCTCCTACGAGCAGTACTTC. Translating gives CASSSRASYEQYF.

The chain joins TRBV27 to TRBJ2-7, with 10 bases lining up with TRBD2. The CDR3 is made up of 19 amino acids. CDR1 MNHEY and CDR2 SMNVEV come from the germline V gene (reference sequence). Trimming removed 2 bases from V and 5 bases from J; junction bases left unmatched: 18. The CDR3 loop reads CASSLHGRGRPSGSNEQYF. CDR3 coding DNA: TGTGCCAGCAGTTTACACGGCAGGGGCCGACCTAGCGGGAGTAACGAGCAGTACTTC.

The chain combines TRBV19 with TRBJ1-4, with 7 nucleotides matching TRBD1. The CDR3 is 14 residues long. Germline assignment: CDR1 LNHDA and CDR2 SQIVND (reference sequence). J lost 14 bases, V lost 8 bases, and 17 bases had no gene match. The chain's CDR3 is CASATGGGPGSLFF. The CDR3 DNA reads as TGTGCCAGTGCGACAGGAGGGGGCCCCGGGAGCCTGTTTTTT.

This clone occurred once. V and J are TRBV6-6 and TRBJ2-2, with 7 bases fitting TRBD1. J lost 5 bases, V lost 6 bases, and 9 bases had no gene match. CDR3 length: 15 residues. In germline, CDR1 is MNHNY, CDR2 SVGAGI (reference sequence). The DNA for the CDR3 is TGTGCCAGCAGGGACTCGGGACAGAGAACCGGGGAGCTGTTTTTT. Its protein product is CASRDSGQRTGELFF.

The CDR3 protein is CASSYQGWNSPLHF. For the CDR3, the DNA is TGTGCCAGCAGTTACCAGGGTTGGAATTCACCCCTCCACTTT. J is TRBJ1-6 and V is TRBV6-2 or TRBV6-3; a possible D gene is TRBD1 (5 bases). The V end was cut by 2 bases, the J end by 7 bases, with 9 bases between. CDR1 MNHEY and CDR2 SVGEGT come from the germline V gene. The CDR3 is made up of 14 amino acids.

This rearrangement joins TRBV4-3 to TRBJ2-3; 9 nucleotides align to TRBD2. Germline assignment: CDR1 LGHNA and CDR2 YSLEER. The CDR3 consists of 16 residues. The junction had 11 bases not matched to a gene; V was cut back by 0 bases and J by 10 bases. This chain's CDR3 is CASSQDYKNLAGSQYF. The DNA of the CDR3 is TGCGCCAGCAGCCAAGATTATAAGAACCTAGCGGGATCGCAGTATTTT.

The chain employs TRBV11-2 and TRBJ2-5; TRBD1 matches 8 bases. V shed 5 bases and J 5 bases; nucleotides not matched to a gene: 10. Germline-derived CDR1 and CDR2 are SGHAT and FQNNGV. This CDR3 has 15 residues. In nucleotides, the CDR3 is TGTGCCAGCAGCCCGGGACAGGTTAATGGGGAGACCCAGTACTTC. It encodes CASSPGQVNGETQYF.

V gene TRBV29-1 combines with J gene TRBJ2-5; 8 bases are shared with TRBD2. The V segment lost 5 bases and the J segment 6 bases; nucleotides outside the gene matches: 8. The CDR3 runs to 13 residues. CDR1 is SQVTM, CDR2 ANQGSEA, per germline. The CDR3 nucleotides read TGCAGCGTTCCAGCGGGAGATTTGAAGACCCAGTACTTC. It yields the protein CSVPAGDLKTQYF.

This rearrangement joins TRBV25-1 to TRBJ1-1; the D gene is possibly TRBD1 (6 bases). CDR3 size: 11 residues. With 8 bases removed from V and 11 bases from J, the gap between germline ends came to 15 bases. Germline CDR1 is MGHDK and CDR2 is SYGVNS. As DNA, the CDR3 is TGTGCCAGCTCAGAAAATGGGGGCGCTTTCTTT. Its protein is CASSENGGAFF. Full variable domain (remainder filled in from reference TRBV25-1 and TRBJ1-1): EADIYQTPRYLVIGTGKKITLECSQTMGHDKMYWYQQDPGMELHLIHYSYGVNSTEKGDLSSESTVSRIRTEHFPLTLESARPSHTSQYLCASSENGGAFFGQGTRLTVV.

V and J are TRBV7-2 and TRBJ2-1, with 7 bases aligning to TRBD2. Trimming removed 5 bases from V and 8 bases from J; junction bases left unmatched: 12. The CDR3 totals 15 residues. The germline V gene encodes CDR1 SGHTA and CDR2 FQGNSA. CDR3 DNA sequence: TGTGCCAGCAGCCGCAGAAGGACTAGTTCTGATGAGCAGTTCTTC. Translation gives CASSRRRTSSDEQFF.